These 10 T cell receptor beta chains originate from one sample sequenced in a study of cytomegalovirus exposure and HLA in healthy donors. Clones were sequenced by immunoSEQ multiplex PCR, and TCRdb holds only the in-frame ones, with some missing. The table lists 150,000 to 180,000 clones, 86% of them singletons, with 20% to 25% in the top ten. The sequencing sample was made of PBMCs. These receptors all come from a young man in good health and CMV-seropositive.

This clone showed up just once. The V gene is TRBV15, the J gene TRBJ2-6; a weak D match, TRBD2 (6 bases). This CDR3 contains 18 residues. The V and J ends lost 1 base and 0 bases respectively, with 13 bases between them. Germline CDR1 reads LNHNV; CDR2 reads YYDKDF (reference sequence). This chain's CDR3 is CATSRVRDGHSGANVLTF. CDR3 DNA: TGTGCCACCAGCAGAGTGCGGGACGGGCACTCTGGGGCCAACGTCCTGACTTTC. Variable domain in full (rest from reference TRBV15 and TRBJ2-6): DAMVIQNPRYQVTQFGKPVTLSCSQTLNHNVMYWYQQKSSQAPKLLFHYYDKDFNNEADTPDNFQSRRPNTSFCFLDIRSPGLGDTAMYLCATSRVRDGHSGANVLTFGAGSRLTVL.

This chain uses TRBV29-1 with TRBJ2-7; the D gene is possibly TRBD1 (6 bases). Deletions cut 3 bases from V and 0 bases from J, with 9 bases between. There are 13 residues in the CDR3. CDR1 is SQVTM, CDR2 ANQGSEA, per germline. CDR3 DNA sequence: TGCAGCGTTGAGCAGGGGTCCTCCTACGAGCAGTACTTC. Translated, it gives CSVEQGSSYEQYF.

The CDR3 sequence: CASSLRGGTTDTQYF. The CDR3 bases are TGCGCCAGCAGCTTAAGGGGCGGGACCACAGATACGCAGTATTTT. J is TRBJ2-3 and V is TRBV5-1, with a weak D call TRBD2 (6 bases). This CDR3 contains 15 residues. Germline V gene lookup returns CDR1 SGHRS and CDR2 YFSETQ. V was trimmed by 2 bases and J by 2 bases, leaving 12 bases between them.

This chain uses TRBV2 with TRBJ1-5; TRBD1 agrees at 8 bases. This CDR3 contains 14 residues. After removal of 8 bases from V and 6 bases from J, the junction contained 9 bases not matched to a gene. Germline assignment: CDR1 SNHLY and CDR2 FYNNEI. CDR3 DNA sequence: TGTGCCAGCCGAGGAGTGACAGGGGTTCAGCCCCAGCATTTT. It codes for CASRGVTGVQPQHF.

The chain carries TRBV27 and TRBJ2-5, with 7 bases aligning to TRBD2. After removal of 2 bases from V and 4 bases from J, the junction contained 13 bases not matched to a gene. Germline lookup yields CDR1 MNHEY and CDR2 SMNVEV (reference sequence). The CDR3 consists of 17 residues. The CDR3 here is CASSLSGTLIGGETQYF. CDR3 nucleotides: TGTGCCAGCAGTTTAAGCGGGACGTTAATTGGTGGAGAGACCCAGTACTTC.

The rearrangement joins TRBV14 to TRBJ2-7, with D perhaps matching TRBD1 (6 bases). The length of the CDR3 is 13 residues. Germline CDR1 SGHDN, CDR2 FVKESK. V was trimmed by 5 bases and J by 3 bases, leaving 11 bases between them. The CDR3: CASSGDRSYEQYF. Written as DNA, the CDR3 is TGTGCCAGCAGCGGTGACAGGAGCTACGAGCAGTACTTC.

V is TRBV6-6 and J is TRBJ2-7; weak D call: TRBD1 (5 bases). Germline loops: CDR1 MNHNY, CDR2 SVGAGI (reference sequence). This CDR3 comprises 13 residues. Trimming shortened V by 4 bases and J by 2 bases, and 9 bases separated the two germline ends. As DNA, the CDR3 is TGTGCCAGCAGTTCCACCAGGGCCTACGAGCAGTACTTC. Protein product: CASSSTRAYEQYF.

CDR3 nucleotides: TGTGCCAGCAGCTTAAATCAGGGTTCGAAGCCCCAGCATTTT. This gives the protein CASSLNQGSKPQHF. This chain uses TRBV7-2 with TRBJ1-5; weak D call: TRBD1 (5 bases). Germline V lookup: CDR1 SGHTA, CDR2 FQGNSA. Between the trimmed V and J ends, which lost 2 bases and 8 bases, there was a span of 13 bases. This CDR3 is 14 amino acids long.

This clone was detected ten times or more. The V gene is TRBV6-6, the J gene TRBJ2-7; 7 bases line up with TRBD2. Trimming removed 4 bases from V and 5 bases from J; junction bases left unmatched: 11. The CDR3 has 15 amino acids. Germline V gene data show CDR1 as MNHNY and CDR2 as SVGAGI (reference sequence). The CDR3 protein is CASSFETSTRNEQYF. The CDR3 DNA reads as TGTGCCAGCAGTTTCGAGACTAGCACCCGAAACGAGCAGTACTTC.

The chain couples TRBV7-9 to TRBJ1-2, with D uncertain. In germline, CDR1 is SEHNR, CDR2 FQNEAQ (reference sequence). The CDR3 length is 14 residues. V was shortened by 7 bases and J by 8 bases, with 20 bases between the two germline ends. The DNA for the CDR3 is TGTGCCAGCACCCCCCCAATCGCGCTCCGGGGCTACACCTTC. Protein: CASTPPIALRGYTF.